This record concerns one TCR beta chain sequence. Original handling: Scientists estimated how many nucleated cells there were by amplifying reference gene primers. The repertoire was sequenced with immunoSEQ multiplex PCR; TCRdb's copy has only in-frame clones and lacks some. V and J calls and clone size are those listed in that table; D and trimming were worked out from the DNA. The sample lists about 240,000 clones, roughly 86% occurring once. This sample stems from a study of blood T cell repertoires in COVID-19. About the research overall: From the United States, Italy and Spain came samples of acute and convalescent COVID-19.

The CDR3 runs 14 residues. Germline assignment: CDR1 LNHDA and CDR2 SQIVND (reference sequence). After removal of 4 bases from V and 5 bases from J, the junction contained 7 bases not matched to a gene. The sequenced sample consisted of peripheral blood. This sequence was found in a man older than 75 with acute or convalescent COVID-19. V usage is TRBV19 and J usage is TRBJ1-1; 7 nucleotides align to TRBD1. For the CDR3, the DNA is TGTGCCAGTAGTAGATTACAGGGGATAACTGAAGCTTTCTTT. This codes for CASSRLQGITEAFF. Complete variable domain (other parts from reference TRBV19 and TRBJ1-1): DGGITQSPKYLFRKEGQNVTLSCEQNLNHDAMYWYRQDPGQGLRLIYYSQIVNDFQKGDIAEGYSVSREKKESFPLTVTSAQKNPTAFYLCASSRLQGITEAFFGQGTRLTVV.